The rows below give T cell receptor beta chains drawn from one sample of a study of cytomegalovirus exposure and HLA in healthy donors. Sequencing was performed with immunoSEQ multiplex PCR; in TCRdb, only in-frame clones are kept and a portion is missing. Its table records about 210,000 clones. The specimen sequenced was PBMCs. Every receptor here comes from a woman in her thirties in good health and CMV-seropositive. Each CDR3 is given with its conserved first and last residue. Fields, in order: J gene, V gene, D gene, CDR3 DNA, CDR3 protein. A D gene is named only where the DNA matches it firmly.

>TRBJ2-7|TRBV4-1|NA
TGCGCCAGCAGCCAATGGGCCTCCTACGAGCAGTACTTC
CASSQWASYEQYF
>TRBJ1-4|TRBV5-8|NA
TGTGCCAGCAGCTTAGCAGGGGAGACTAATGAAAAACTGTTTTTT
CASSLAGETNEKLFF
>TRBJ2-7|TRBV27|TRBD1
TGTGCCAGCAGTTTTAGGTTTCCGGGGACAGGAGCCTACGAGCAGTACTTC
CASSFRFPGTGAYEQYF
>TRBJ2-7|TRBV19|NA
TGTGCCAGTAGTACGGGTCCCTACGAGCAGTACTTC
CASSTGPYEQYF
>TRBJ1-2|TRBV6-5|NA
TGTGCCAGCGCCGGGGACATCCGAGCTAAAGGCTACACCTTC
CASAGDIRAKGYTF
>TRBJ2-3|TRBV5-4|NA
TGTGCCAGCAGCTTGGTGGAGAGCTTCGGGGATACGCAGTATTTT
CASSLVESFGDTQYF
>TRBJ2-7|TRBV4-2|TRBD2
TGTGCCAGCAGCGGTAGCGGGGGCACCTACGAGCAGTACTTC
CASSGSGGTYEQYF
>TRBJ1-1|TRBV12-5|NA
TGTGCTAGTGGTTTGGTACTTAGCCGGGACACTGAAGCTTTCTTT
CASGLVLSRDTEAFF
>TRBJ2-7|TRBV29-1|TRBD1
TGCAGCGTGAGGGGGCCGGGACAGGGGCCTCTGGGGTACGAGCAGTACTTC
CSVRGPGQGPLGYEQYF
>TRBJ2-5|TRBV27|NA
TGTGCCAGCAGTTTACCCTCCGGCGGGACCCAGTACTTC
CASSLPSGGTQYF
>TRBJ1-2|TRBV11-2|TRBD1
TGTGCCAGCAGTCCATCCGGGACAGGAAACTATGGCTACACCTTC
CASSPSGTGNYGYTF
>TRBJ2-7|TRBV30|NA
TGTGCCTGGAAAGAGTACAGGGTACAAGATTACGAGCAGTACTTC
CAWKEYRVQDYEQYF
>TRBJ2-5|TRBV28|TRBD2
TGTGCCAGCAGAAGTAGCGGGAGCCTAGAGACCCAGTACTTC
CASRSSGSLETQYF
>TRBJ2-3|TRBV7-9|NA
TGTGCCAGCAGCTTGAGGCAGAGCACAGATACGCAGTATTTT
CASSLRQSTDTQYF
>TRBJ1-1|TRBV10-2|NA
TGCGCCAGCAGTGAGGTCAGGGGCGAAGCTTTCTTT
CASSEVRGEAFF
>TRBJ1-2|TRBV4-3|TRBD1
TGCGCCAGCAGCCAAGAGGGGACAGGGTCCTATGGCTACACCTTC
CASSQEGTGSYGYTF
>TRBJ2-2|TRBV27|NA
TGTGCCAGCATTGGCAGGGTTGGGAACACCGGGGAGCTGTTTTTT
CASIGRVGNTGELFF
>TRBJ1-1|TRBV5-6|NA
TGTGCCAGCAGCTCCGACCCGGAGCTTGAAGCTTTCTTT
CASSSDPELEAFF
>TRBJ1-2|TRBV28|TRBD1
TGTGCCAGCAGTTGGACAGGGAACTATGGCTACACCTTC
CASSWTGNYGYTF
>TRBJ2-5|TRBV7-2|TRBD1
TGTGCCAGCAGCTTAGTGGCCCCCGGGACAGAGAGGAGAGAGACCCAGTACTTC
CASSLVAPGTERRETQYF
>TRBJ2-7|TRBV6-5|NA
TGTGCCAGCAGTTACCAGGGCTTCGCACGGGGGGAGCAGTACTTC
CASSYQGFARGEQYF
>TRBJ1-5|TRBV18|NA
TGTGCCAGCTCACCGGCAGACTCTAGCAATCAGCCCCAGCATTTT
CASSPADSSNQPQHF
>TRBJ1-5|TRBV9|NA
TGTGCCAGCAGCTCCCCCCGGCCTAGACAGCCCCAGCATTTT
CASSSPRPRQPQHF
>TRBJ2-5|TRBV5-1|TRBD2
TGCGCCAGCAGCCCAGGACTAGCGGAAGAGACCCAGTACTTC
CASSPGLAEETQYF
>TRBJ2-7|TRBV5-1|TRBD1
TGCGCCAGCAGCTCCCGGGACAGTCTATCCTACGAGCAGTACTTC
CASSSRDSLSYEQYF
>TRBJ2-7|TRBV4-2|TRBD1
TGTGCCAGCAGCCAAGATGGTCCCCGCTACTTGGGACAGGGCACCCACGAGCAGTACTTC
CASSQDGPRYLGQGTHEQYF
>TRBJ1-1|TRBV7-5|NA
TGTGTCAGAAGCAGACAGGATGTAAGTAACACTGAAGCTTTCTTT
CVRSRQDVSNTEAFF
>TRBJ2-7|TRBV6-5|TRBD2
TGTGCCAGCAGGGGGACTAGCGGGAGCTACGAGCAGTACTTC
CASRGTSGSYEQYF
>TRBJ1-2|TRBV4-1|NA
TGCGCCAGCAGCCCGACCCGGACAGACAACTATGGCTACACCTTC
CASSPTRTDNYGYTF
>TRBJ2-7|TRBV7-2|NA
TGTGCCAGCAGTTACTCAGTGACCGGGATCTACGAGCAGTACTTC
CASSYSVTGIYEQYF
>TRBJ2-7|TRBV6-5|NA
TGTGCCAGCAGTTTTCGCCGGGACATAGGCTCCTACGAGCAGTACTTC
CASSFRRDIGSYEQYF
>TRBJ1-1|TRBV9|NA
TGTGCCAGCAGCGTAGATGGGTCGGGCACTGAAGCTTTCTTT
CASSVDGSGTEAFF
>TRBJ2-5|TRBV7-6|NA
TGTGCCAGCAGCTTAAACAGGGCCCCCGGCCCGGAGACCCAGTACTTC
CASSLNRAPGPETQYF
>TRBJ2-7|TRBV10-3|TRBD2
TGTGCCATCAGAGCGGGCCCGGCGGGGGACGAGCAGTACTTC
CAIRAGPAGDEQYF
>TRBJ2-7|TRBV28|NA
TGTGCCAGCCTGGGGGCTTCCTACGAGCAGTACTTC
CASLGASYEQYF
>TRBJ2-3|TRBV30|NA
TGTGCCTGGAGTGTACAAGCGGGTAGCACAGATACGCAGTATTTT
CAWSVQAGSTDTQYF
>TRBJ1-3|TRBV5-1|TRBD1
TGCGCCAGCAGCCTTATCGACAGGGTGGATACCATATATTTT
CASSLIDRVDTIYF
>TRBJ2-2|TRBV10-3|NA
TGTGCCATCAGTGATGATATCGGCGGGGAGCTGTTTTTT
CAISDDIGGELFF
>TRBJ1-1|TRBV18|NA
TGTGCCAGCTCAACCTCGGGGATCACTGAAGCTTTCTTT
CASSTSGITEAFF
>TRBJ1-2|TRBV7-2|TRBD1
TGTGCCAGCAGCTTCGGCCCGGGACAGGGGGCGGGGGGCTACACCTTC
CASSFGPGQGAGGYTF
>TRBJ2-1|TRBV5-1|NA
TGCGCCAGCAGAGCCCTATCAATCGATGAGCAGTTCTTC
CASRALSIDEQFF
>TRBJ2-1|TRBV9|NA
TGTGCCAGCAGCGTGAGGGTCCTGGTGGGCTCCTACAATGAGCAGTTCTTC
CASSVRVLVGSYNEQFF
>TRBJ2-7|TRBV12-5|NA
TGTGCTAGTGGTTTGGTTGTAAGGGAAGGGGTGCCCTACGAGCAGTACTTC
CASGLVVREGVPYEQYF
>TRBJ1-3|TRBV11-2|NA
TGTGCCAGCAGCGGGCAGGACAGTCGTGGGACCATATATTTT
CASSGQDSRGTIYF
>TRBJ1-6|TRBV10-3|NA
TGTGCCACCCGACAGGAGTATAATTCACCCCTCCACTTT
CATRQEYNSPLHF
>TRBJ2-7|TRBV15|TRBD2
TGTGCCACCAGCCCAGCGGGGTACGAGCAGTACTTC
CATSPAGYEQYF
>TRBJ2-4|TRBV6-5|NA
TGTGCCAGCAGTTATGGCGCGGCGGGCAAAAACATTCAGTACTTC
CASSYGAAGKNIQYF
>TRBJ2-7|TRBV11-2|NA
TGTGCCAGCAGCTTTGTTGCTGGCGGCTCCTACGAGCAGTACTTC
CASSFVAGGSYEQYF
>TRBJ2-5|TRBV10-3|TRBD2
TGTGCCATCGGCGGAGCGGGGGGGCGGCAAGAGACCCAGTACTTC
CAIGGAGGRQETQYF
>TRBJ2-1|TRBV10-3|TRBD2
TGTGCCATCAGTGCGCTAGCGGGAGGAGGGAATGAGCAGTTCTTC
CAISALAGGGNEQFF
>TRBJ2-3|TRBV10-1|TRBD2
TGCGCCAGCAGTGAAGGAGCGGGGAGCACAGATACGCAGTATTTT
CASSEGAGSTDTQYF
>TRBJ1-1|TRBV19|NA
TGTGCCAGTAGTATCCGAGGCATGAACACTGAAGCTTTCTTT
CASSIRGMNTEAFF
>TRBJ2-7|TRBV10-1|NA
TGCGCCAGCAGTGTCCGCGTGGCGGGGGAGCAGTACTTC
CASSVRVAGEQYF